Shown below are 30 T cell receptor beta chains from a single sample sequenced in a study of T-cell reconstitution after alpha-beta-depleted transplantation in children. The library targeted TCRbeta and was prepared with unique molecular identifiers. TCRdb ran MiXCR on the PCR reads and lists one entry per CDR3 protein. The sample consists of about 78,000 distinct CDR3 sequences, roughly 13% of them appearing once. The sample in question was PBMCs, mostly from graft donor cells, obtained 180 days after TCRalphabeta/CD19-depleted stem cell transplant. The source is a male patient aged 2 to 10 who had a stem cell transplant for acute lymphoblastic leukemia, so the T cells may come from the graft donor.

V is TRBV28 and J is TRBJ2-7, with a weak D call TRBD2 (6 bases). Trimming took off 7 bases at V and 4 bases at J, with 8 bases between the two ends. CDR3 length equals 11 residues. Germline V gene sequence: CDR1 MDHEN, CDR2 SYDVKM. CDR3 residues: CASKAGYEQYF. The CDR3 DNA reads as TGTGCCAGCAAGGCGGGATACGAGCAGTACTTC.

This clonotype was detected a few times. This sequence joins TRBV4-3 and TRBJ2-3, with 9 bases aligning to TRBD2. Trimming removed 0 bases from V and 4 bases from J; junction bases left unmatched: 11. The CDR3 has 18 amino acids. Germline lookup yields CDR1 LGHNA and CDR2 YSLEER. Here the CDR3 DNA reads TGCGCCAGCAGCCAAGATGGTAACGCGGGAGGGCCATCAGATACGCAGTATTTT. Translating gives CASSQDGNAGGPSDTQYF.

This clonotype was seen a few times. The chain carries TRBV7-2 and TRBJ2-7; the D is unclear. Germline V lookup: CDR1 SGHTA, CDR2 FQGNSA. CDR3 size: 15 residues. The V and J ends lost 0 bases and 2 bases respectively, with 11 bases between them. The CDR3 reads CASSLATMGTYEQYF. The CDR3 coding sequence is TGTGCCAGCAGCTTAGCAACCATGGGGACCTACGAGCAGTACTTC.

This clonotype turned up a few times. The rearrangement links TRBV6-2 or TRBV6-3 to TRBJ2-5, with D perhaps matching TRBD1 (5 bases). The V end lost 7 bases, the J end lost 1 base, and 7 bases lay between the germline ends. Per the germline V gene, CDR1 is MNHEY and CDR2 is SVGEGT. The CDR3 totals 12 residues. CDR3 protein: CASTDSQETQYF. The CDR3 DNA follows: TGTGCCAGCACCGACAGCCAAGAGACCCAGTACTTC.

This clonotype came up a few times. The chain carries TRBV12-3 or TRBV12-4 and TRBJ2-1; 9 bases are shared with TRBD1. CDR3 length equals 18 residues. With 3 bases clipped from V and 3 bases from J, the junction kept 12 bases outside the gene matches. The CDR3 region is CASSFTHKTGGFYNEQFF. CDR3 sequence (DNA): TGTGCCAGCAGTTTTACCCACAAAACAGGGGGCTTCTACAATGAGCAGTTCTTC.

This chain joins TRBV11-2 and TRBJ2-2; TRBD1 or TRBD2 may be the D gene (6 bases each). This CDR3 has 16 residues. Trimming removed 5 bases from V and 0 bases from J, with 13 bases in between. The germline V gene encodes CDR1 SGHAT and CDR2 FQNNGV. For the CDR3, the DNA is TGTGCCAGCAGCATAGCTGGGGGGCCGAACACCGGGGAGCTGTTTTTT. It codes for CASSIAGGPNTGELFF.

The rearrangement uses TRBV28 and TRBJ1-5; D remains unclear. The V gene lost 2 bases and the J gene lost 12 bases, with 20 bases spanning the gap. The V gene's germline CDR1 is MDHEN and CDR2 SYDVKM. CDR3 size: 15 residues. The CDR3 DNA is TGTGCCAGCAGTTTACCCTTCGACGGTCCCGAGCACCAGCATTTT. This encodes CASSLPFDGPEHQHF.

The V call is TRBV18, the J call TRBJ2-5; D is perhaps TRBD1 (6 bases). V shed 3 bases and J shed 2 bases, with 13 bases lying between them. This CDR3 has 15 amino acids. The germline V gene has CDR1 KGHSH and CDR2 LQKENI. The CDR3 reads CASSPRGNLQETQYF. CDR3 sequence (DNA): TGTGCCAGCTCACCGAGGGGGAACTTACAAGAGACCCAGTACTTC.

This clonotype showed up many times. The chain has TRBV6-5 and TRBJ2-6; D ambiguous. The CDR3 sequence is 15 residues long. V lost 4 bases, J lost 4 bases, and 11 bases lay in between. Germline values: CDR1 MNHEY, CDR2 SVGAGI. CDR3 coding DNA: TGTGCCAGCAGTTCGGGCGGCAAGGGGGCCAACGTCCTGACTTTC. Translation: CASSSGGKGANVLTF.

This chain links TRBV7-2 with TRBJ2-7; the match to TRBD2 covers 7 bases. The CDR3 is made up of 14 amino acids. The germline V gene encodes CDR1 SGHTA and CDR2 FQGNSA. V was clipped by 7 bases and J by 6 bases; unmatched bases: 12. The CDR3 nucleotides are TGTGCCAGCACTTTGACTAGCCGAAAGGGCGAGCAGTACTTC. It codes for CASTLTSRKGEQYF. The entire variable domain, with the rest obtained from reference TRBV7-2 and TRBJ2-7, is as follows: GAGVSQSPSNKVTEKGKDVELRCDPISGHTALYWYRQSLGQGLEFLIYFQGNSAPDKSGLPSDRFSAERTGGSVSTLTIQRTQQEDSAVYLCASTLTSRKGEQYFGPGTRLTVT.

V and J are TRBV7-6 and TRBJ2-7, with D uncertain. The CDR3 spans 14 residues. V lost 3 bases and J 6 bases, leaving 15 bases between the germline ends. Germline V gives CDR1 SGHVS, CDR2 FNYEAQ. CDR3 DNA: TGTGCCAGCAGCTTCCCCGCCACCCTCTCCGAGCAGTACTTC. Its protein is CASSFPATLSEQYF.

This clonotype was seen only a few times. The rearrangement uses TRBV7-2 and TRBJ2-1, with a tentative D call TRBD1 (5 bases). This CDR3 is 13 amino acids long. The germline CDR1 and CDR2 sequences are SGHTA and FQGNSA. The V end lost 5 bases, the J end lost 4 bases, and 9 bases lay between the germline ends. In nucleotides, the CDR3 is TGTGCCAGCAGCCTCAGGGTGTACAATGAGCAGTTCTTC. It specifies CASSLRVYNEQFF.

The V call is TRBV5-5, the J call TRBJ2-5; D call uncertain. This CDR3 has 12 amino acids. Germline V gene lookup returns CDR1 SGHKS and CDR2 YYEKEE (reference sequence). V dropped 4 bases and J dropped 1 base, with 5 bases sitting between them. The CDR3 sequence is CASSRPQETQYF. In DNA form, the CDR3 reads TGTGCCAGCAGCCGACCCCAAGAGACCCAGTACTTC.

The chain uses TRBV30 and TRBJ1-1, with D perhaps matching TRBD1 (5 bases). Trimming pared 0 bases from V and 8 bases from J, leaving 10 bases between. The CDR3 length is 12 residues. Germline values: CDR1 GTSNPN, CDR2 SVGIG (reference sequence). The CDR3, as DNA: TGTGCCTGGAGTGTAGGGGTACCCGAAGCTTTCTTT. Protein: CAWSVGVPEAFF. The whole variable domain, remainder taken from reference TRBV30 and TRBJ1-1, is SQTIHQWPATLVQPVGSPLSLECTVEGTSNPNLYWYRQAAGRGLQLLFYSVGIGQISSEVPQNLSASRPQDRQFILSSKKLLLSDSGFYLCAWSVGVPEAFFGQGTRLTVV.

This clonotype was observed a handful of times. The V call is TRBV6-2 or TRBV6-3, the J call TRBJ2-2; 8 bases are a match to TRBD2. This CDR3 comprises 16 residues. With 5 bases clipped from V and 7 bases from J, the junction kept 12 bases outside the gene matches. Germline assignment: CDR1 MNHEY and CDR2 SVGEGT. CDR3 loop: CASSPGLAGRVGELFF. The CDR3 DNA reads as TGTGCCAGCAGTCCCGGCCTAGCGGGTCGGGTCGGGGAGCTGTTTTTT.

This clonotype showed up many times. The chain recombines TRBV7-2 with TRBJ1-5; a weak D match, TRBD1 (6 bases). Germline V gene sequence: CDR1 SGHTA, CDR2 FQGNSA. The CDR3 sequence is 14 residues long. Trimming shortened V by 3 bases and J by 3 bases, and 9 bases separated the two germline ends. In nucleotides, the CDR3 is TGTGCCAGCAGCTTTGACAGGCCCAATCAGCCCCAGCATTTT. Protein: CASSFDRPNQPQHF. The full variable domain, with the rest looked up from reference TRBV7-2 and TRBJ1-5, is GAGVSQSPSNKVTEKGKDVELRCDPISGHTALYWYRQSLGQGLEFLIYFQGNSAPDKSGLPSDRFSAERTGGSVSTLTIQRTQQEDSAVYLCASSFDRPNQPQHFGDGTRLSIL.

This rearrangement joins TRBV20-1 to TRBJ1-6; D is uncertain. The CDR3 covers 14 residues. Per germline, CDR1 DFQATT and CDR2 SNEGSKA (reference sequence). The V and J ends lost 2 bases and 4 bases respectively, with 9 bases between them. The CDR3 bases are TGCAGTGCTAGATTGAGAATTTATAATTCACCCCTCCACTTT. The encoded protein is CSARLRIYNSPLHF.

The chain has TRBV5-4 and TRBJ1-2; D not certain. Germline V gene data show CDR1 as SGHNT and CDR2 as YYREEE (reference sequence). The CDR3 covers 13 residues. Between the trimmed V and J ends, which lost 2 bases and 10 bases, there was a span of 15 bases. CDR3 loop: CASSLKGRRAYTF. The CDR3 coding sequence is TGTGCCAGCAGCTTAAAAGGGCGCCGCGCCTACACCTTC.

This clonotype was observed a handful of times. The chain links TRBV5-5 to TRBJ1-5, with 8 bases identical to TRBD1. CDR1 is SGHKS, CDR2 YYEKEE, per germline (reference sequence). This CDR3 has 14 amino acids. The V gene end was trimmed by 5 bases and the J gene end by 2 bases; junction bases not matched to a gene: 3. In nucleotides, the CDR3 is TGTGCCAGCAGGAGGGGACAGGGCAATCAGCCCCAGCATTTT. It translates to CASRRGQGNQPQHF.

This clonotype occurred a few times. The V call is TRBV10-2, the J call TRBJ2-1; D is ambiguous. This CDR3 is 10 amino acids long. Germline V CDR1 and CDR2: WSHSY, SAAADI. Trimming pared 3 bases from V and 12 bases from J, leaving 6 bases between. CDR3 residues: CASSDSRQFF. CDR3 DNA: TGCGCCAGCAGTGATTCCAGGCAGTTCTTC.

This clonotype has more than one count but fewer than ten. The chain recombines TRBV7-9 with TRBJ2-1; 10 bases map to TRBD2. V gave up 4 bases and J gave up 8 bases; unmatched junction bases: 5. The germline V gene encodes CDR1 SEHNR and CDR2 FQNEAQ (reference sequence). This CDR3 spans 14 amino acids. CDR3 sequence (DNA): TGTGCCAGCAGCTCTCTAGCGGGAGTATATGAGCAGTTCTTC. It translates to CASSSLAGVYEQFF.

On this clonotype: The germline gene is not matched at one end of the junction; a read error may be the cause. V gene TRBV5-1 combines with J gene TRBJ2-4, with D perhaps TRBD2 (6 bases). The germline CDR1 and CDR2 sequences are SGHRS and YFSETQ. This CDR3 has 13 amino acids. The CDR3 bases are TGCGCCAGCACCTTGGGGGGCAAAAACATTCAGTACTTC. This translates into CASTLGGKNIQYF.

In this sample, this clonotype turned up a few times. The V and J genes are TRBV5-1 and TRBJ1-2, with D maybe TRBD1 (6 bases). Germline V gene data show CDR1 as SGHRS and CDR2 as YFSETQ. Between the trimmed V and J ends, which lost 4 bases and 7 bases, there was a span of 17 bases. The CDR3 spans 14 residues. CDR3 amino acids: CASSLGQLTGGYTF. Here the CDR3 DNA reads TGCGCCAGCAGCCTGGGACAACTTACTGGTGGCTACACCTTC.

This rearrangement joins TRBV5-1 to TRBJ2-1; D not resolved. The CDR3 has 15 amino acids. V gave up 1 base and J gave up 9 bases, with 17 bases separating them. Germline lookup yields CDR1 SGHRS and CDR2 YFSETQ. CDR3 in amino acids: CASSLTSALQGEQFF. Here the CDR3 DNA reads TGCGCCAGCAGCTTGACCTCGGCCCTACAAGGTGAGCAGTTCTTC.

This clonotype was seen only a few times. The rearrangement links TRBV25-1 to TRBJ2-2; 7 bases agree with TRBD1. The CDR3 contains 13 residues. Per the germline V gene, CDR1 is MGHDK and CDR2 is SYGVNS. Trimming cost V 8 bases and J 7 bases; bases outside gene matches: 7. The CDR3 coding sequence is TGTGCCAGCCGAACCGGGACAGTCGGGGAGCTGTTTTTT. Its translation: CASRTGTVGELFF.

This clonotype was counted between two and nine times. This sequence joins TRBV27 and TRBJ1-2; no definite D call. Germline CDR1 MNHEY, CDR2 SMNVEV (reference sequence). Trimming cost V 0 bases and J 4 bases, with 9 bases left between them. The CDR3 covers 14 residues. CDR3 in DNA: TGTGCCAGCAGTTTATCCGGAGGCACCTATGGCTACACCTTC. Amino acid sequence: CASSLSGGTYGYTF.

In this sample, this clonotype turned up a few times. The chain combines TRBV12-3 or TRBV12-4 with TRBJ1-6, with 9 bases fitting TRBD1. This CDR3 has 15 residues. V lost 3 bases to trimming and J lost 9 bases; unmatched junction nucleotides: 6. The CDR3, as DNA: TGTGCCAGCAGTTTGACGGGACAGGGTCCTTCACCCCTCCACTTT. Its protein is CASSLTGQGPSPLHF.

This clonotype was seen more than once but under ten times. At one of its ends the junction is not consistent with the germline gene, which may arise from a read error. The V gene is TRBV20-1, the J gene TRBJ1-2; TRBD1 aligns across 8 bases. Per the germline V gene, CDR1 is DFQATT and CDR2 is SNEGSKA (reference sequence). There are 15 residues in the CDR3. CDR3: CSAAPSTGVNHGYTF. CDR3 sequence (DNA): TGCAGTGCTGCACCTTCGACAGGGGTTAACCATGGCTACACCTTC.

The chain carries TRBV6-5 and TRBJ1-2; tentative D call: TRBD1 (6 bases). Germline V gene data show CDR1 as MNHEY and CDR2 as SVGAGI. The CDR3 loop spans 12 amino acids. With 8 bases removed from V and 2 bases from J, the gap between germline ends came to 9 bases. The CDR3 DNA reads as TGTGCCAGCTTGGGGGGCAACTATGGCTACACCTTC. It translates to CASLGGNYGYTF.

The gene calls are TRBV20-1 and TRBJ2-7, with 14 bases that match TRBD2. Germline values: CDR1 DFQATT, CDR2 SNEGSKA (reference sequence). With 5 bases clipped from V and 0 bases from J, the junction kept 12 bases outside the gene matches. The CDR3 runs to 18 residues. CDR3 nucleotides: TGCAGTGCTCCAGATGGACTAGCGGGAGGACCCAGCTCCTACGAGCAGTACTTC. Amino acid sequence: CSAPDGLAGGPSSYEQYF.